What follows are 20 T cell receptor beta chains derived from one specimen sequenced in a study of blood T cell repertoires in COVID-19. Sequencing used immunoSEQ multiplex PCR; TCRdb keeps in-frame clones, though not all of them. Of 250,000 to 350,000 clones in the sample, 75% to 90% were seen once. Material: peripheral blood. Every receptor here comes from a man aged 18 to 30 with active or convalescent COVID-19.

The CDR3 DNA is TGTGCCTCCGCGACTAGCGGCACAGATACGCAGTATTTT. It encodes CASATSGTDTQYF. The V gene is TRBV6-5, the J gene TRBJ2-3; 8 bases line up with TRBD2. CDR3 length: 13 amino acids. J lost 1 base, V lost 11 bases, and 5 bases had no gene match. Germline loops: CDR1 MNHEY, CDR2 SVGAGI.

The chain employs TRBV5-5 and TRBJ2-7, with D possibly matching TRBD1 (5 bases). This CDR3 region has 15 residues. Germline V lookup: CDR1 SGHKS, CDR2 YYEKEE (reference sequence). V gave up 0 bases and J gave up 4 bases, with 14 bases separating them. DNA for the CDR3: TGTGCCAGCAGCTTGGAGGGCAGGGAAGATTACGAGCAGTACTTC. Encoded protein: CASSLEGREDYEQYF. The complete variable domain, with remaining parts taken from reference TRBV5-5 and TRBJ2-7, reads DAGVTQSPTHLIKTRGQQVTLRCSPISGHKSVSWYQQVLGQGPQFIFQYYEKEERGRGNFPDRFSARQFPNYSSELNVNALLLGDSALYLCASSLEGREDYEQYFGPGTRLTVT.

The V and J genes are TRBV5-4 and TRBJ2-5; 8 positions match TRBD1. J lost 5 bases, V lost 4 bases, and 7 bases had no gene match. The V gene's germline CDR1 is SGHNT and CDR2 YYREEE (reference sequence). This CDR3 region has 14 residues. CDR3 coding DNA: TGTGCCAGCAGCAAGACAGGGGATGGGGAGACCCAGTACTTC. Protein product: CASSKTGDGETQYF.

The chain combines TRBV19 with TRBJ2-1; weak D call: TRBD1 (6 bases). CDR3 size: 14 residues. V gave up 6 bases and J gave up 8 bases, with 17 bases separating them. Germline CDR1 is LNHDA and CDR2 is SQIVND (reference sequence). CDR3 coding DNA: TGTGCCAGTAGGGACAGCTCTAATGCCTATGAGCAGTTCTTC. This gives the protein CASRDSSNAYEQFF.

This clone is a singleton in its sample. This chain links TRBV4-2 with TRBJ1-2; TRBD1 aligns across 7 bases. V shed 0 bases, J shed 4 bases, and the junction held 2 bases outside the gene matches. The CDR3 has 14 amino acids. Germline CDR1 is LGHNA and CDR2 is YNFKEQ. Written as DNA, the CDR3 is TGTGCCAGCAGCCAAGAAGGGGGCCTCTATGGCTACACCTTC. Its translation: CASSQEGGLYGYTF.

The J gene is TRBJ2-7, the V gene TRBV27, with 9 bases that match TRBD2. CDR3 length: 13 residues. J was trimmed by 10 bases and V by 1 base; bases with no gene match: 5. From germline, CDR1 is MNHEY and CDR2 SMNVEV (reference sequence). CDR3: CASSLFASGNQYF. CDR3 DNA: TGTGCCAGCAGTTTATTTGCTAGCGGGAACCAGTACTTC.

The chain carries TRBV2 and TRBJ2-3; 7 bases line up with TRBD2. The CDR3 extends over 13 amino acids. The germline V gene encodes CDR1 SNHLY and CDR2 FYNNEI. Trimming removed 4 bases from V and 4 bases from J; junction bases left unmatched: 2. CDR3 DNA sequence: TGTGCCAGCAGTGTTCTAGCGGCAGATACGCAGTATTTT. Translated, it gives CASSVLAADTQYF.

CDR3 in amino acids: CASSIGGSRGSYEQYF. CDR3 sequence (DNA): TGTGCCAGCAGCATCGGAGGTAGTAGAGGCTCCTACGAGCAGTACTTC. This rearrangement joins TRBV11-2 to TRBJ2-7; a weak D match, TRBD2 (5 bases). V was cut by 5 bases and J by 0 bases, with 17 bases left in between. CDR1 and CDR2 from the germline V gene are SGHAT and FQNNGV. The CDR3 is made up of 16 amino acids.

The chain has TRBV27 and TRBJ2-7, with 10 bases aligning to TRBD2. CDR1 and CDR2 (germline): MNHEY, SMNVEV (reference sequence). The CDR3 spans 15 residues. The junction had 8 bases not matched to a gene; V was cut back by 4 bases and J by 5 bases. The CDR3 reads CASSSPTSGVDEQYF. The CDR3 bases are TGTGCCAGCAGTTCCCCTACTAGCGGGGTCGACGAGCAGTACTTC.

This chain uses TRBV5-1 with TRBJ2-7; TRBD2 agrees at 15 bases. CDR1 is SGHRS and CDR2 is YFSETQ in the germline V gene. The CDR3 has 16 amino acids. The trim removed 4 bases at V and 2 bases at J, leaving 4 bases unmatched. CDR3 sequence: CASSPGTSGRTYEQYF. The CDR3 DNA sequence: TGCGCCAGCAGCCCTGGGACTAGCGGGAGGACCTACGAGCAGTACTTC.

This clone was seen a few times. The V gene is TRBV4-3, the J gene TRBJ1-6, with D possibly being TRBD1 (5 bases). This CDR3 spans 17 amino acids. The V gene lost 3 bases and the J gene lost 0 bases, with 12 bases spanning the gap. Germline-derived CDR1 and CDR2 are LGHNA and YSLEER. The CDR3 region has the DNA TGCGCCAGCAGCCAGGGGGGGTCCAACTCCTATAATTCACCCCTCCACTTT. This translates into CASSQGGSNSYNSPLHF.

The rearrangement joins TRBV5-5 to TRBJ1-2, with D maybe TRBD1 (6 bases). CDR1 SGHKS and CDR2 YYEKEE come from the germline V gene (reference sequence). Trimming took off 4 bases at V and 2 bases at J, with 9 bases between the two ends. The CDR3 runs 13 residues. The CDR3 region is CASSTGQNYGYTF. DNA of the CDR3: TGTGCCAGCAGCACCGGACAGAACTATGGCTACACCTTC.

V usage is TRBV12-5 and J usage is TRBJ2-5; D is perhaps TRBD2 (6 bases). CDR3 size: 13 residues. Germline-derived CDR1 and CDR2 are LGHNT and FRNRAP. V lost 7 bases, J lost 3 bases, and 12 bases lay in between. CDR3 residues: CASATQREETQYF. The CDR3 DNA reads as TGTGCTAGTGCCACACAGCGGGAAGAGACCCAGTACTTC.

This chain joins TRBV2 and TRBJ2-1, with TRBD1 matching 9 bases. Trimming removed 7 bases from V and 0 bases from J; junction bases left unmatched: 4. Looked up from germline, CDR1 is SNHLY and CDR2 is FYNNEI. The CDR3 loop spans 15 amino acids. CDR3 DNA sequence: TGTGCCAGCACCGGGACAGGGTTCTCCTACAATGAGCAGTTCTTC. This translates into CASTGTGFSYNEQFF.

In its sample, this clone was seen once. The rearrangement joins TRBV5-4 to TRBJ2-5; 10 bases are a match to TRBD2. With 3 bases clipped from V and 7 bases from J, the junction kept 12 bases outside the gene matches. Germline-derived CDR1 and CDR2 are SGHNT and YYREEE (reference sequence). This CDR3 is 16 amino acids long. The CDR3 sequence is CASSSPGSSGGGTQYF. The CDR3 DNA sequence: TGTGCCAGCAGCTCCCCTGGATCCAGCGGGGGGGGGACCCAGTACTTC.

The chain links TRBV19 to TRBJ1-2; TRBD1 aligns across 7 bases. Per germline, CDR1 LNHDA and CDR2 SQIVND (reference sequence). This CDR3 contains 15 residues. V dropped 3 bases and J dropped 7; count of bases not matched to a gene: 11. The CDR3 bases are TGTGCCAGTAGTATTTTCCGGACAGGAGAGGGTGGCTACACCTTC. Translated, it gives CASSIFRTGEGGYTF. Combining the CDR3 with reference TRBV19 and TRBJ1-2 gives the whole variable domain DGGITQSPKYLFRKEGQNVTLSCEQNLNHDAMYWYRQDPGQGLRLIYYSQIVNDFQKGDIAEGYSVSREKKESFPLTVTSAQKNPTAFYLCASSIFRTGEGGYTFGSGTRLTVV.

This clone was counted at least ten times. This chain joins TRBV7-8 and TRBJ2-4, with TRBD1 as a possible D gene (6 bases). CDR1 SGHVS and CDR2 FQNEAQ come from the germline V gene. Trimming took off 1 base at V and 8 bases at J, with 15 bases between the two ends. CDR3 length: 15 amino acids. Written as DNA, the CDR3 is TGTGCCAGCAGCTTAGTACAGGGTCCCTCGGACATTCAGTACTTC. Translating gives CASSLVQGPSDIQYF. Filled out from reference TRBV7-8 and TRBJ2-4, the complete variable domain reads GAGVSQSPRYKVAKRGQDVALRCDPISGHVSLFWYQQALGQGPEFLTYFQNEAQLDKSGLPSDRFFAERPEGSVSTLKIQRTQQEDSAVYLCASSLVQGPSDIQYFGAGTRLSVL.

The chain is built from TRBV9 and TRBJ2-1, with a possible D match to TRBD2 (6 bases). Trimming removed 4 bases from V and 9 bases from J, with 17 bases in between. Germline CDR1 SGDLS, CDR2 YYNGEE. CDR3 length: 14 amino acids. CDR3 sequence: CASSTYTSWGEQFF. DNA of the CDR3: TGTGCCAGCAGCACCTATACTAGCTGGGGTGAGCAGTTCTTC. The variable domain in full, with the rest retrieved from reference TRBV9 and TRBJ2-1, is DSGVTQTPKHLITATGQRVTLRCSPRSGDLSVYWYQQSLDQGLQFLIQYYNGEERAKGNILERFSAQQFPDLHSELNLSSLELGDSALYFCASSTYTSWGEQFFGPGTRLTVL.

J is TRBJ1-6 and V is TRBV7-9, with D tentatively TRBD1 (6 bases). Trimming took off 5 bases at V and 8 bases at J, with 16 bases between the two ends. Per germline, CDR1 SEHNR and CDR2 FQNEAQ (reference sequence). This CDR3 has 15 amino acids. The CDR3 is CASSPTGRGDSPLHF. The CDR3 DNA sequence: TGTGCCAGCAGCCCTACAGGGAGAGGGGATTCACCCCTCCACTTT.

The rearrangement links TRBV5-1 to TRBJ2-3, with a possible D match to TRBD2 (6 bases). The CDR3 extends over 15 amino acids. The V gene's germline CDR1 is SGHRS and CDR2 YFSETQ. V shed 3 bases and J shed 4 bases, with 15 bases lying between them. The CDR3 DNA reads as TGCGCCAGCAGCTGGGGAGGAGACAGAGCAGATACGCAGTATTTT. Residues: CASSWGGDRADTQYF.